This entry is about one TCR beta chain. This sample is drawn from a study of shared clonotypes between healthy human individuals. Sorted subsets were amplified in replicate PCRs using around 220 ng DNA, about 30,000 T cell genomes. Some clones are missing from TCRdb's copy, which holds only in-frame ones; the method was immunoSEQ multiplex PCR. The sample contains about 2.3 million clones, 90% to 95% of which appear only once. The length of the CDR3 is 15 residues. Trimming removed 11 bases from V and 1 base from J, with 21 bases in between. Germline values: CDR1 SGHVS, CDR2 FQNEAQ. The specimen sequenced was naive CD4+ T cells from PBMCs. As for subset: CD45RA+ positively selected. J is TRBJ2-7 and V is TRBV7-8; the D call may be TRBD1 or TRBD2 (6 bases each). The sequence was collected from a man younger than 30 in good health. Some clones in this sample may be carry-over from other donors' samples. The CDR3 loop reads CAASLWGAQSYEQYF. DNA for the CDR3: TGTGCCGCCTCCCTCTGGGGGGCTCAATCCTACGAGCAGTACTTC.